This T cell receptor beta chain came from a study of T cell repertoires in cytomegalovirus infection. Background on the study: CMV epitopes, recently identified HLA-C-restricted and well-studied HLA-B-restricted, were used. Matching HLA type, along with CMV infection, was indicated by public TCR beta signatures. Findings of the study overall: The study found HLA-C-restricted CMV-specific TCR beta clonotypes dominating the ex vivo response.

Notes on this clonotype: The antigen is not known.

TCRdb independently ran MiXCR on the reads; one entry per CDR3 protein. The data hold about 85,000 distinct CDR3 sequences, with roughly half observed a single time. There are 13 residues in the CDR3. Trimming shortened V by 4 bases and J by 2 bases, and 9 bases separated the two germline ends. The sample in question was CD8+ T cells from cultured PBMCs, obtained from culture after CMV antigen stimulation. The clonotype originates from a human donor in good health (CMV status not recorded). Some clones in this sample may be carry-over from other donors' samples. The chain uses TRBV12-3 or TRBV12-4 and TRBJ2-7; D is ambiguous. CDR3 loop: CASSWGPTYEQYF. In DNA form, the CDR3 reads TGTGCCAGCAGTTGGGGTCCCACCTACGAGCAGTACTTC.